This T cell receptor (beta chain) was documented in a study of blood T cells in healthy people across ages. Per-sample yields of isolated PBMCs were at least 7 million. V lost 5 bases and J lost 1, with 14 bases in between. Germline V gives CDR1 MNHNY, CDR2 SVGAGI (reference sequence). The CDR3 runs to 15 residues. For the second PCR, which ran for 7 to 11 cycles, a sample-barcoded 5' primer and a J-beta primer mix were used. TCRdb reprocessed the 5' RACE reads with MiXCR, giving one entry per CDR3 protein. Of fewer than 2,000,000 distinct CDR3 sequences listed, about 39% are singletons. The V gene is TRBV6-6, the J gene TRBJ1-1; TRBD1 might be the D (6 bases). The source of this sequence is a human donor in good health. The sample consisted of blood. The CDR3 loop reads CASSPRQASNTEAFF. Written as DNA, the CDR3 is TGTGCCAGCAGTCCGCGACAGGCCTCGAACACTGAAGCTTTCTTT.